This T cell receptor (beta chain) originates from a study of siplizumab effects on memory and regulatory T cells (dated by TCRdb to about 2019). The study in broad terms: The effect of the anti-CD2 antibody siplizumab on alloreactive T-cell subsets was examined in allogeneic mixed lymphocyte reactions constructed from human PBMCs.

As a fraction of the sample, this clone is medium-sized (0.01 to 0.1%). The specificity of this receptor is unknown. No much larger clone is present one base from it, and per-base qualities are unavailable. Sorted unstimulated T cells and proliferating T cells recovered from mixed lymphocyte reactions were subjected to TCRbeta CDR3 sequencing. Fresh whole blood from about eleven HLA-typed healthy donors served as the source for isolating PBMCs. To map where alloreactive clones came from, unstimulated CD4+ regulatory T cells were FACS-sorted. What the authors observed across the whole study: In reactions with siplizumab, an average of 68.8% of mappable alloreactive CD4+ clones were Treg-derived, compared with 25% to 30% in control reactions. Siplizumab significantly reduced the cumulative frequency of alloreactive sequences traceable to unstimulated CD4+ memory T cells. Because sequences at frequencies below about 10^-5 were poorly captured, only a minor fraction of alloreactive clones could be mapped back to unstimulated subsets. Roughly 80-95% of proliferating CD4+ or CD8+ clones could not be assigned a naive or memory phenotype. Whether proliferating Tregs from siplizumab cultures were suppressive was not functionally confirmed. Greater diversity appeared to be present in unstimulated naive T cells than in memory T cells, and a substantial contribution to the alloresponse seemed to be made by naive cells.

The library was produced with the immunoSEQ multiplex PCR assay. Roughly 100,000 TCR templates per sample were assayed on the deep sequencing platform. Genomic DNA extracted from sorted T cells was used for TCRbeta CDR3 sequencing. Concerning the study's data processing: Clonal analysis of TCRbeta CDR3 data was done in the R programming language. Comparing unstimulated samples against CFSE-low samples taken after the reaction was how alloreactive CD4+ and CD8+ clones were defined. Regulatory or non-regulatory origin was assigned to alloreactive CD4+ clones by matching of sequences to sorted unstimulated Treg and non-Treg repertoires. Here the immuneACCESS table is served through TCRdb, limited to in-frame sequences with V and J called. Missing clones are a known gap in these copies; in checked studies unresolved V genes cover under half, and the rest lacks a known reason. V and J calls and clone size come straight from that table; D and trimming were deduced from the DNA. For this sample the table gives approximately 82,000 clones, of which roughly 87% were detected only once. The ten largest clones capture 1.5% of the sample.

For CDR1 and CDR2, the germline V gene lists MDHEN and SYDVKM. There are 16 amino acids in the CDR3, from cysteine to phenylalanine inclusive. The CDR3 DNA has 48 bases and is translated from base 1. The germline V end is reduced by 8 bases and the J end by 4 bases; junction bases left unmatched: 16. This receptor was identified in a human donor in good health. The sequencing sample was made of Tregs sorted from blood. The chain links TRBV28 with TRBJ1-2; 7 bases in the junction line up with TRBD1. The encoded CDR3 is CASQGGSDRRGYGYTF. The base sequence is TGTGCCAGCCAAGGGGGGTCGGACAGGCGAGGCTATGGCTACACCTTC.